This TCR beta chain was profiled in a study of blood T cells in healthy people across ages. Concerning this clonotype: Its specificity is unknown.

Trimming shortened V by 2 bases and J by 3 bases, and 4 bases separated the two germline ends. The CDR3 spans 12 residues. Germline V gene data show CDR1 as ENHRY and CDR2 as SYGVKD. Study-wide results and caveats: Naive T cell percentage showed a strong correlation with TCR beta diversity.

For the second PCR, which ran for about 6 to 11 cycles, a sample-barcoded 5' primer and a J-beta primer mix were used. Sequencing of every sample gave 2.5 million or more CDR3-containing paired-end reads. MiXCR was run by TCRdb on the 5' RACE reads, yielding one entry per CDR3 protein. The data hold 1.5 million to 2 million distinct CDR3 sequences, with around 36% observed a single time. Donors were systemically healthy Caucasian individuals from Russia aged roughly 6 to 90 years. This receptor was taken from a woman aged 25-40 years in good health. This sequence joins TRBV10-3 and TRBJ1-2; D gene unclear. The material sequenced was blood. The CDR3 loop reads CAISEADYGYTF. Written as DNA, the CDR3 is TGTGCCATCAGTGAGGCAGACTATGGCTACACCTTC.